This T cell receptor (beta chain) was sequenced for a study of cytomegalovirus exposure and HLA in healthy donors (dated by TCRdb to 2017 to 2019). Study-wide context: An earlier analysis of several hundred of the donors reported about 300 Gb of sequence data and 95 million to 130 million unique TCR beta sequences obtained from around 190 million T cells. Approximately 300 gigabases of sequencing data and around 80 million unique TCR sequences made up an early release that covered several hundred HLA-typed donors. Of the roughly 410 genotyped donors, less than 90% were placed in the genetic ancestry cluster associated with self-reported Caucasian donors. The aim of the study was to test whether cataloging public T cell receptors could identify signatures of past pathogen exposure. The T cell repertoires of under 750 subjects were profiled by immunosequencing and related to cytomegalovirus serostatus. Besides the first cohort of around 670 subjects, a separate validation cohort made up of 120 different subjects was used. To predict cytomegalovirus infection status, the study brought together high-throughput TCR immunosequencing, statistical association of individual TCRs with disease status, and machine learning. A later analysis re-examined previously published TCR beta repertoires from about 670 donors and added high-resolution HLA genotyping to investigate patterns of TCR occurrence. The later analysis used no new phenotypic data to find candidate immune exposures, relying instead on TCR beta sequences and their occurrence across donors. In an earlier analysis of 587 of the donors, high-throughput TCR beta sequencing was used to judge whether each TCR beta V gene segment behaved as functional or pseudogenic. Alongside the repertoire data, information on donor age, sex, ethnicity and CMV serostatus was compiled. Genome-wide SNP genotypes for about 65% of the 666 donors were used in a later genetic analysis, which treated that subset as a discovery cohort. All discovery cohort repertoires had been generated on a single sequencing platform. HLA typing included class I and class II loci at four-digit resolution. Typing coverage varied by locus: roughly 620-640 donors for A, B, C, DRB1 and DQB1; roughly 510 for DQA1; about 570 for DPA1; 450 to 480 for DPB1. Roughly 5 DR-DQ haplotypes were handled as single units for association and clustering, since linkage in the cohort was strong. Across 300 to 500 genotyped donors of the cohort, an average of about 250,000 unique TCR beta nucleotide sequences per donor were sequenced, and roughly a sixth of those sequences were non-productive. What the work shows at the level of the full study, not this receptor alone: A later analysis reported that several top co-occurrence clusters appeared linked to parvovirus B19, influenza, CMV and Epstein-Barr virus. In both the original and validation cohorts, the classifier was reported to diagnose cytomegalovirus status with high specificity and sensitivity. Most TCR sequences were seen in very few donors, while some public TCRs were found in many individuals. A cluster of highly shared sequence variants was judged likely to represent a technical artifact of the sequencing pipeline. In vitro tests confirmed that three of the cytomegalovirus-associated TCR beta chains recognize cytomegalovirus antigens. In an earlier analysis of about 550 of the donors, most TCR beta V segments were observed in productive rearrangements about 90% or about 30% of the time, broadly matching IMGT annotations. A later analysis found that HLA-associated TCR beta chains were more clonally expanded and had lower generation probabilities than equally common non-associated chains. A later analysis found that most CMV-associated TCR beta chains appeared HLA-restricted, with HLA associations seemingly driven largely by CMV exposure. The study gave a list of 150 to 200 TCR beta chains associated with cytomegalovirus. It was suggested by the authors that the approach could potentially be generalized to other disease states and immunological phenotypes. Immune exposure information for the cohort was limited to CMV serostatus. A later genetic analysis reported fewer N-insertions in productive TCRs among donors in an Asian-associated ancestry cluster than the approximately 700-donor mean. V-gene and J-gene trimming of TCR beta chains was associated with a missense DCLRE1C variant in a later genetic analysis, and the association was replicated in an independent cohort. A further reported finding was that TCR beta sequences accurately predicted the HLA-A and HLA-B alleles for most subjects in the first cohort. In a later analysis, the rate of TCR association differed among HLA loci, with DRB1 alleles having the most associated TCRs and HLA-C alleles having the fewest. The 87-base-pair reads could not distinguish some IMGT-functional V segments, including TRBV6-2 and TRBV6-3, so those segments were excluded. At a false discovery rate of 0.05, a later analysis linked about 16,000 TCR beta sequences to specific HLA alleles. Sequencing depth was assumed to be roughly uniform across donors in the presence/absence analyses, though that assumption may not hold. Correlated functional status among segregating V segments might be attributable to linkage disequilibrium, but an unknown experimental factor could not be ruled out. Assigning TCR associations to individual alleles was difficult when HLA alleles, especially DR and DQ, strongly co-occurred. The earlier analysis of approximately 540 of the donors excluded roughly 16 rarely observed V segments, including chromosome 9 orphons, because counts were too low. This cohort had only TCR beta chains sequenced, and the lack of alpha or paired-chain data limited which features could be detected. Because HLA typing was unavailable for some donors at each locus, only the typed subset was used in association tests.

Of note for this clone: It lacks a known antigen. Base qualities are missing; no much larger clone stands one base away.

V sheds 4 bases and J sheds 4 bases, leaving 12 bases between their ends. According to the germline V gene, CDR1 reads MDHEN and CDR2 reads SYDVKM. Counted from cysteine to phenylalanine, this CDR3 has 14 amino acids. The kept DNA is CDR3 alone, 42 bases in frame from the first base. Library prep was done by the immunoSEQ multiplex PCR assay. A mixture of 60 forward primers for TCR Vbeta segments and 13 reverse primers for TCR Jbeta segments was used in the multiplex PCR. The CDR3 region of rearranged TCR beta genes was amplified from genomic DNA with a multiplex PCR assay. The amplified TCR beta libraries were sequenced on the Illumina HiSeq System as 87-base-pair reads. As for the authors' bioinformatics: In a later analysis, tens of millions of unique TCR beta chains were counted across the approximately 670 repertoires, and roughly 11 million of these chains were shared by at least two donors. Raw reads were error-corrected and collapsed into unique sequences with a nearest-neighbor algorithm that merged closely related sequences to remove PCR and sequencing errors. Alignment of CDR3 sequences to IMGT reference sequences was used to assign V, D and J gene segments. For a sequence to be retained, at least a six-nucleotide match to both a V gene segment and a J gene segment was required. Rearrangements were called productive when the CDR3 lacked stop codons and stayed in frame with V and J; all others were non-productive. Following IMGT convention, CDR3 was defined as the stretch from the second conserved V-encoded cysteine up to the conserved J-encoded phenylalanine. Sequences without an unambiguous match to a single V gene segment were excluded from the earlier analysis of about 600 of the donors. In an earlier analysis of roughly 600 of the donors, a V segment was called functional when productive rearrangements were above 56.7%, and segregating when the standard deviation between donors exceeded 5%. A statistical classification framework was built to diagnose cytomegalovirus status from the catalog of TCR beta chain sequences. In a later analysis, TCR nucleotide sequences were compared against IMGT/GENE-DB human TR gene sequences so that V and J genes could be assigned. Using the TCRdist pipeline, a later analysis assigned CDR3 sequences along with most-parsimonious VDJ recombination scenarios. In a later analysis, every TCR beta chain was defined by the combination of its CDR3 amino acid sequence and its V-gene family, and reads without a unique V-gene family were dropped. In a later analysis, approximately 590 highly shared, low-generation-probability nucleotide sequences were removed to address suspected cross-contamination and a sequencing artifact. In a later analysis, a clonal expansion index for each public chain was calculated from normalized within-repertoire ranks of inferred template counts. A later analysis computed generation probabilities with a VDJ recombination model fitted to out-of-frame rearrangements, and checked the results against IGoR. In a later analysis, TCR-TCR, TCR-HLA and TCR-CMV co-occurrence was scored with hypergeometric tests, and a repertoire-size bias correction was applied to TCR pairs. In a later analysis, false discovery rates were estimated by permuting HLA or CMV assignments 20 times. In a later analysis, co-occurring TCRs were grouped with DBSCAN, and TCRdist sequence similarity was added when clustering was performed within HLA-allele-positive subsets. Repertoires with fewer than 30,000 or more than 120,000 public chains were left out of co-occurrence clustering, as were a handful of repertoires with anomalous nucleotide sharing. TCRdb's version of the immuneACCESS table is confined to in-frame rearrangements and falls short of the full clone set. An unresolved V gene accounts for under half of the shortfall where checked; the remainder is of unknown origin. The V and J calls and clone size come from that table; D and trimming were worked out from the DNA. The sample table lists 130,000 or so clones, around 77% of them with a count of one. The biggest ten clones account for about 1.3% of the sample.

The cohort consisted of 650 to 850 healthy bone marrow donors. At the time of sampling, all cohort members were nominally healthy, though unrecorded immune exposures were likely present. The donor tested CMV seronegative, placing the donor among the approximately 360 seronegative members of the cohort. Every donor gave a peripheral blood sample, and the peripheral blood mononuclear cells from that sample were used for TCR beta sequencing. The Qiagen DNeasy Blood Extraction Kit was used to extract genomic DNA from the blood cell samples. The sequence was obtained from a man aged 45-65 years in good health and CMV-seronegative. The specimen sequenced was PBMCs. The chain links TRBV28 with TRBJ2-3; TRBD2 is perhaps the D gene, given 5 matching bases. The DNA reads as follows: TGTGCCAGCAGTTATGAGGGAGTTGCAGATACGCAGTATTTT. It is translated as CASSYEGVADTQYF.